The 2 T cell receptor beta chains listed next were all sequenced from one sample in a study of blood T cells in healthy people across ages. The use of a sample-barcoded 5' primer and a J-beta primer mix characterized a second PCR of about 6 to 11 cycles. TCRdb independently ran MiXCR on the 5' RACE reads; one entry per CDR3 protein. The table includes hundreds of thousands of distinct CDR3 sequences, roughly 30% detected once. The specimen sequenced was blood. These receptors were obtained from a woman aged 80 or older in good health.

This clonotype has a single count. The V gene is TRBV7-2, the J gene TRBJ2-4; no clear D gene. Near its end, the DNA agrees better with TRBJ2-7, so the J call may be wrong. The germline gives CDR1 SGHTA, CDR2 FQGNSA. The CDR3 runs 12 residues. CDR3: CASSTQTYEQYF. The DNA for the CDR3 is TGTGCCAGCAGCACCCAAACCTACGAGCAGTACTTC.

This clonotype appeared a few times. This CDR3 reads CSARDDSLNVLTF. The DNA for the CDR3 is TGCAGTGCTAGAGATGACAGTCTAAACGTCCTGACTTTC. V usage is TRBV20-1 and J usage is TRBJ2-6; maybe TRBD1 (5 bases). Germline V gene lookup returns CDR1 DFQATT and CDR2 SNEGSKA (reference sequence). There are 13 residues in the CDR3. The V end lost 0 bases, the J end lost 10 bases, and 10 bases lay between the germline ends.